This T cell receptor beta chain is drawn from a study of blood T cell repertoires in COVID-19. Assay: immunoSEQ multiplex PCR; the TCRdb copy retains only in-frame clones and omits some. Among about 38,000 clones listed, about 85% were seen once. Trimming took 3 bases from V and 8 from J, leaving 14 bases between them. CDR1 is SQVTM and CDR2 is ANQGSEA in the germline V gene. CDR3 length: 13 amino acids. The chain uses TRBV29-1 and TRBJ2-1, with a weak D call TRBD2 (6 bases). The specimen sequenced was peripheral blood. The origin of this receptor is a man aged 60 to 75 with COVID-19, enrolled during active disease. In nucleotides, the CDR3 is TGCAGCGTTGACGGCGGGGTACGGGATGAGCAGTTCTTC. It yields the protein CSVDGGVRDEQFF.